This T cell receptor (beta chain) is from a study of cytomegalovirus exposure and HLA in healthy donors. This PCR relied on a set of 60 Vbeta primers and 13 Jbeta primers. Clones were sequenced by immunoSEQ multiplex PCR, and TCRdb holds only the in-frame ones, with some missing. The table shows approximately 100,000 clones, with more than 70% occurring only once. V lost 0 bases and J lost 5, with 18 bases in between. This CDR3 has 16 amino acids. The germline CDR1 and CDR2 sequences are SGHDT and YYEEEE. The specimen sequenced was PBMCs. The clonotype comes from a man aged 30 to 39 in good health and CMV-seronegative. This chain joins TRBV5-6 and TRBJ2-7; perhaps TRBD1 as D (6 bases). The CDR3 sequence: CASSLVMWTAQDEQYF. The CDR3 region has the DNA TGTGCCAGCAGCTTGGTTATGTGGACAGCTCAGGACGAGCAGTACTTC.